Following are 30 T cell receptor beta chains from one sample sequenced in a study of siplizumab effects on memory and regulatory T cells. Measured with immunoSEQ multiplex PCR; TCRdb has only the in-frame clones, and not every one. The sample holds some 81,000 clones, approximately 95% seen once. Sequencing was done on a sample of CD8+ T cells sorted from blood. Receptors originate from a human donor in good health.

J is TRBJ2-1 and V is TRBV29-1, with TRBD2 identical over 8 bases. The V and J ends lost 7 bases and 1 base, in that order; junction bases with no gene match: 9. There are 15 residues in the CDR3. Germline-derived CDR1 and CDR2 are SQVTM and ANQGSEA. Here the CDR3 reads CSGREGTFSYNEQFF. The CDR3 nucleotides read TGCAGCGGCCGGGAGGGGACTTTTTCCTACAATGAGCAGTTCTTC.

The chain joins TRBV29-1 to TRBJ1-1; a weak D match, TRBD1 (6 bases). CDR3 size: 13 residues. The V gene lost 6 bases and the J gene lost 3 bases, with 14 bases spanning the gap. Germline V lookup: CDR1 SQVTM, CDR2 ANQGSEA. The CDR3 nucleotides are TGCAGCGTCAAACAGGGCTCGCACACTGAAGCTTTCTTT. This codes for CSVKQGSHTEAFF. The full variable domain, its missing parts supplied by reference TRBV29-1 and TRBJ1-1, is SAVISQKPSRDICQRGTSLTIQCQVDSQVTMMFWYRQQPGQSLTLIATANQGSEATYESGFVIDKFPISRPNLTFSTLTVSNMSPEDSSIYLCSVKQGSHTEAFFGQGTRLTVV.

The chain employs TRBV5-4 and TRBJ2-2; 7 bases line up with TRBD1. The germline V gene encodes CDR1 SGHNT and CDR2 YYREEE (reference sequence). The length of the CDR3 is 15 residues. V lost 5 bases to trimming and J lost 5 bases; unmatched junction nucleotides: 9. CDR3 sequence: CASSSDRAGTGELFF. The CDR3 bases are TGTGCCAGCAGTTCAGACAGGGCAGGGACCGGGGAGCTGTTTTTT.

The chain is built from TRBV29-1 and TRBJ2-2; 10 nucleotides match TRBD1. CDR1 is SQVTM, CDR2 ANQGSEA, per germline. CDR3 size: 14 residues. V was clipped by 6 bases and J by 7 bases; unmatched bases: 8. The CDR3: CSVVKGQGSGELFF. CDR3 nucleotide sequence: TGCAGCGTGGTAAAGGGACAGGGGAGCGGGGAGCTGTTTTTT.

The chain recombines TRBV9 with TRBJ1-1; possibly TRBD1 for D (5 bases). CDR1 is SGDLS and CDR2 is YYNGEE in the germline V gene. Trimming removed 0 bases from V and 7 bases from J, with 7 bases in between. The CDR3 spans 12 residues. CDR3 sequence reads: CASSVGGSEAFF. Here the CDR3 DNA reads TGTGCCAGCAGCGTAGGGGGCAGTGAAGCTTTCTTT.

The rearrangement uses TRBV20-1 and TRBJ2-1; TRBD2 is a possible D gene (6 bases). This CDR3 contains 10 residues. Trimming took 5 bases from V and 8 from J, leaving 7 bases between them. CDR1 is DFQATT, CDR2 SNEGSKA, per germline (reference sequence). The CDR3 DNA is TGCAGTGCTGGGGACTATGAGCAGTTCTTC. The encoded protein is CSAGDYEQFF.

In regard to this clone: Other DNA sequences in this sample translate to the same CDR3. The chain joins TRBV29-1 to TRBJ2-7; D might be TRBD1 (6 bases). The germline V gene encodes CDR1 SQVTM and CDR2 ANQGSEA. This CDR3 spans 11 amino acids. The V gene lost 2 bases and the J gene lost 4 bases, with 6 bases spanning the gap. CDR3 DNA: TGCAGCGTTGAACAGGGGTACGAGCAGTACTTC. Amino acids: CSVEQGYEQYF.

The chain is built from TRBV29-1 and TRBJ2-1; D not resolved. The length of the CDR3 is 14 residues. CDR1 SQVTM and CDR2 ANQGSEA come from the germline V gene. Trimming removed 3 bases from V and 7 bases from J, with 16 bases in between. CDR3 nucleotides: TGCAGCGTTGACGGTTCCACCGGGTTTAATGAGCAGTTCTTC. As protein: CSVDGSTGFNEQFF.

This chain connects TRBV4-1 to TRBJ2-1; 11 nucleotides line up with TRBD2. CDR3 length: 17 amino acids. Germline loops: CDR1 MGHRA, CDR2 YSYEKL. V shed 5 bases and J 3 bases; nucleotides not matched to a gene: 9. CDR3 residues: CASSTKTSGSFYNEQFF. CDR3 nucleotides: TGCGCCAGCAGCACCAAAACTAGCGGGAGCTTCTACAATGAGCAGTTCTTC.

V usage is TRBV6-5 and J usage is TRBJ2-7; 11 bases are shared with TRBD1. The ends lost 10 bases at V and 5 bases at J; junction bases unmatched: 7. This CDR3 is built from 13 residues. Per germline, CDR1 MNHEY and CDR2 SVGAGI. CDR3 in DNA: TGTGCCATCAGGACAGGGGGCGTCGACGAGCAGTACTTC. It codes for CAIRTGGVDEQYF.

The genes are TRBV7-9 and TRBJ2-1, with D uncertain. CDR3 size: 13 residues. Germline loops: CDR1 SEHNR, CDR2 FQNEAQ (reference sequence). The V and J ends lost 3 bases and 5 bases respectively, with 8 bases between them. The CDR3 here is CASSFGRNNEQFF. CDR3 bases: TGTGCCAGCAGCTTTGGTCGTAACAATGAGCAGTTCTTC. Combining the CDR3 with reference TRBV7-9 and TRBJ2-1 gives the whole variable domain DTGVSQNPRHKITKRGQNVTFRCDPISEHNRLYWYRQTLGQGPEFLTYFQNEAQLEKSRLLSDRFSAERPKGSFSTLEIQRTEQGDSAMYLCASSFGRNNEQFFGPGTRLTVL.

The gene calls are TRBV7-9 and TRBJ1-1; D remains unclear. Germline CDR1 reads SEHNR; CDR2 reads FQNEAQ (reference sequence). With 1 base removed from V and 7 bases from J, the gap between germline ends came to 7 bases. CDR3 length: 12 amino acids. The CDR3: CASSLGDFEAFF. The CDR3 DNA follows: TGTGCCAGCAGCTTAGGTGACTTTGAAGCTTTCTTT.

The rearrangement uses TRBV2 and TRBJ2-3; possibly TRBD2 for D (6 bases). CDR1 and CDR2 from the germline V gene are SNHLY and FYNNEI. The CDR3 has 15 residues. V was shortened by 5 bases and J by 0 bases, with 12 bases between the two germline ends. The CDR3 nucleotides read TGTGCCAGCAGTCCCCTCCGGGAGAGCACAGATACGCAGTATTTT. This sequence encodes CASSPLRESTDTQYF.

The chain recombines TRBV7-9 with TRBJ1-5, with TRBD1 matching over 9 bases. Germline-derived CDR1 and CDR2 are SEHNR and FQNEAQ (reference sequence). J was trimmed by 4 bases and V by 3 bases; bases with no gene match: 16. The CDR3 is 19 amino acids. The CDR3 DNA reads TGTGCCAGCAGCTTTCAAAAGGGACAGGGAGGAGATGGGAATCAGCCCCAGCATTTT. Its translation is CASSFQKGQGGDGNQPQHF.

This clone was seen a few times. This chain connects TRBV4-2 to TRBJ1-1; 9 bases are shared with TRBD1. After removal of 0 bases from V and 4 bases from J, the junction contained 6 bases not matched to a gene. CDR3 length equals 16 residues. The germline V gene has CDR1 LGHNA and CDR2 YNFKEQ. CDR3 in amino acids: CASSQDPGQGSTEAFF. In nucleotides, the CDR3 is TGTGCCAGCAGCCAAGATCCGGGACAGGGAAGCACTGAAGCTTTCTTT.

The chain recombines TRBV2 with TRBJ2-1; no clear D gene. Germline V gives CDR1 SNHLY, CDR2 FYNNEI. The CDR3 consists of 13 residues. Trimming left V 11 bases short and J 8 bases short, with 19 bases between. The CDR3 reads CAGQVGMIDEQFF. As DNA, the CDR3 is TGTGCCGGCCAAGTTGGGATGATCGATGAGCAGTTCTTC.

CDR3 residues: CASTGWDLAKNIQYF. The DNA for the CDR3 is TGTGCCAGCACAGGCTGGGACCTAGCCAAAAACATTCAGTACTTC. V gene TRBV6-1 combines with J gene TRBJ2-4; D may match TRBD1 or TRBD2 (5 bases each). Germline V CDR1 and CDR2: MNHNS, SASEGT. Between the trimmed V and J ends, which lost 7 bases and 0 bases, there was a span of 13 bases. CDR3 length equals 15 residues.

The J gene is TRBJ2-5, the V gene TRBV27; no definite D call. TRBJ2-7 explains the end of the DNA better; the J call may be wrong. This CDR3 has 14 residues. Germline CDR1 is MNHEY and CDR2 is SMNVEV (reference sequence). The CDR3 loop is CASSLGANWYEQYF. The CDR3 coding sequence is TGTGCCAGCAGTTTAGGAGCGAACTGGTACGAGCAGTACTTC.

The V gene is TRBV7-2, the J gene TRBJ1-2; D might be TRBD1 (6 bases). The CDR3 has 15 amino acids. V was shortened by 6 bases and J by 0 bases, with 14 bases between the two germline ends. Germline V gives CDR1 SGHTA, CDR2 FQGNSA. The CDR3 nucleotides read TGTGCCAGCAGTTCTCCGGGACAAGCTAACTATGGCTACACCTTC. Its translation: CASSSPGQANYGYTF.

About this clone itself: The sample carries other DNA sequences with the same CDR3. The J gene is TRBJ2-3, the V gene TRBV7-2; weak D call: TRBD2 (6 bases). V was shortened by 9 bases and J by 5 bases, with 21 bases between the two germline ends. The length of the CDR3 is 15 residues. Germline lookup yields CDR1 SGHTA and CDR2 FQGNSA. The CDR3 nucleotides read TGTGCCAGTAGCCTTCCCCGGGACTTCCAAGATACGCAGTATTTT. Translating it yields CASSLPRDFQDTQYF.

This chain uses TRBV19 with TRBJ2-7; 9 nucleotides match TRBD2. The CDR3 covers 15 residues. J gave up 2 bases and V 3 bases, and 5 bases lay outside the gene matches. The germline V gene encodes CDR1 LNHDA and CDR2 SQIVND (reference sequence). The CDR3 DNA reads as TGTGCCAGTAGTATCTCGGCGGGAGGGACCTACGAGCAGTACTTC. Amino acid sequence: CASSISAGGTYEQYF.

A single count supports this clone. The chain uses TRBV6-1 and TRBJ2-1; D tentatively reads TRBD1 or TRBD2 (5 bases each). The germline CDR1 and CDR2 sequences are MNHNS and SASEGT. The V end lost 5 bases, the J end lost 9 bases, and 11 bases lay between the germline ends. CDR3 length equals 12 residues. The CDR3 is CASSWDGGEQFF. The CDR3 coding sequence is TGTGCCAGCAGTTGGGACGGCGGTGAGCAGTTCTTC.

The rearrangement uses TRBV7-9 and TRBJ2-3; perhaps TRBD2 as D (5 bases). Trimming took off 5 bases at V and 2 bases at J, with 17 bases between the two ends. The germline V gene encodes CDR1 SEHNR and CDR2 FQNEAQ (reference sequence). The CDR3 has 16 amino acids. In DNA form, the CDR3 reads TGTGCCAGCAGCGATAAAATCCCGGGGAACACAGATACGCAGTATTTT. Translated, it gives CASSDKIPGNTDTQYF.

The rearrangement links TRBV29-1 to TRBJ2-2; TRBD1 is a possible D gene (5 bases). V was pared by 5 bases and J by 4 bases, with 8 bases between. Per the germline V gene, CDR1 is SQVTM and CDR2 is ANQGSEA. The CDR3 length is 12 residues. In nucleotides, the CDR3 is TGCAGCGTTATCACAGGCACCGGGGAGCTGTTTTTT. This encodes CSVITGTGELFF.

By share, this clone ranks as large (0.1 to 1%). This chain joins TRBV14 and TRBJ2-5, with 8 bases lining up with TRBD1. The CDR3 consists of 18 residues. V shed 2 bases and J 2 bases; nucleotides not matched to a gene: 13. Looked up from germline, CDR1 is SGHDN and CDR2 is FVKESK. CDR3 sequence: CASSQFPQGAGWQETQYF. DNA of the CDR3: TGTGCCAGCAGCCAATTCCCTCAGGGGGCAGGGTGGCAAGAGACCCAGTACTTC.

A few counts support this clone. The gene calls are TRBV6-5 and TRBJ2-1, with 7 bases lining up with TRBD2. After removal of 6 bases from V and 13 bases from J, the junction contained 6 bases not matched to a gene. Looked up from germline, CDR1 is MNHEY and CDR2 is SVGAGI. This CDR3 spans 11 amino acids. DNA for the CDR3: TGTGCCAGCAGCCTCAGCGGGACCCAGTTCTTC. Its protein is CASSLSGTQFF.

Here the CDR3 reads CASRAEGDRDIYGYTF. The DNA for the CDR3 is TGTGCCAGCAGAGCCGAAGGGGACAGGGATATCTATGGCTACACCTTC. The rearrangement links TRBV27 to TRBJ1-2; 9 positions agree with TRBD1. V trimming: 6 bases; J trimming: 4 bases; junction bases outside the gene matches: 12. Germline-derived CDR1 and CDR2 are MNHEY and SMNVEV (reference sequence). The length of the CDR3 is 16 residues.

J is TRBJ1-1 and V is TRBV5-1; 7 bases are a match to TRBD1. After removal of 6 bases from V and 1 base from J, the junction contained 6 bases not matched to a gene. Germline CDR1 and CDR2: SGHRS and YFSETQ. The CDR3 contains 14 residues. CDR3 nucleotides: TGCGCCAGCACCTGGGAGGGGGCGAACACTGAAGCTTTCTTT. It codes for CASTWEGANTEAFF.

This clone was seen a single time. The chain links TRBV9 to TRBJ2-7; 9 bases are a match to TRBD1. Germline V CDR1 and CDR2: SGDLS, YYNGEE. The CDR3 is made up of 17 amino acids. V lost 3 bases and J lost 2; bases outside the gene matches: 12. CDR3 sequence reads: CASSDGQGSAYTYEQYF. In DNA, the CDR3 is TGTGCCAGCAGCGACGGACAGGGGTCAGCATATACCTACGAGCAGTACTTC. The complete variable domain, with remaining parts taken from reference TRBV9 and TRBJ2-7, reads DSGVTQTPKHLITATGQRVTLRCSPRSGDLSVYWYQQSLDQGLQFLIQYYNGEERAKGNILERFSAQQFPDLHSELNLSSLELGDSALYFCASSDGQGSAYTYEQYFGPGTRLTVT.

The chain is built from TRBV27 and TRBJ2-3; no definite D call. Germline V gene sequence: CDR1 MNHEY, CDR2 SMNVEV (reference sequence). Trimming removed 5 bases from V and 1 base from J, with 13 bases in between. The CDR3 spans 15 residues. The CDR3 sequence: CASSPSPYGTDTQYF. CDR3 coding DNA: TGTGCCAGCAGTCCGTCACCCTACGGCACAGATACGCAGTATTTT.